This TCR beta chain originates from a study of chemoradiotherapy in HPV16-positive cancers. On this clone: The antigen is undetermined.

Profiling relied on immunoSEQ multiplex PCR, and the TCRdb table lists in-frame clones only, not all of them. The data show 20,000 to 25,000 clones, with about 90% seen just once and roughly 2.4% held by the top ten. General study results and limits: For HPV16-positive patients, expanding HPV-responsive T cells associated with longer recurrence-free survival. Functional assays defining HPV-specific T cells used only a couple of HPV16-positive patients. During treatment, candidate HPV-specific clones and E7-related motifs expanded in tumor.

The sequence was collected from a human donor with HPV-associated anogenital cancer. Sequencing was performed on blood, taken from a patient who underwent chemoradiotherapy.

CDR3 in DNA: TGCAGCGCCGGGGACTACTCCTACGAGCAGTACTTC. The encoded protein is CSAGDYSYEQYF. The genes are TRBV29-1 and TRBJ2-7, with 7 bases that match TRBD2. The germline CDR1 and CDR2 sequences are SQVTM and ANQGSEA. CDR3 length: 12 amino acids. V was clipped by 7 bases and J by 0 bases; unmatched bases: 3.